This T cell receptor beta chain appears in the sequencing data of a study of CD8+CD57+ T cells in acquired aplastic anemia. In the study overall: Sorted CD4+ and CD8+ cell DNA averaged about 3.5 ug. In CD4+ cells, healthy donors produced an average of about 10 million reads. Regarding the study as a whole: Patients were compared with controls for CD8+ Simpson's diversity, and no significant difference emerged. Patients and controls had in common 25 to 30 CD8+ CDR3 sequences.

Germline V lookup: CDR1 SEHNR, CDR2 FQNEAQ (reference sequence). The CDR3 runs to 16 residues. V gave up 6 bases and J gave up 5 bases; unmatched junction bases: 11. Using genomic DNA as the template, TCR beta VDJ and CDR3 profiling was carried out. TCRdb re-called the reads with MiXCR, one entry per CDR3 protein. Among approximately 380,000 distinct CDR3 sequences listed, just under 70% were seen once. On this clonotype: Its antigen is still unknown.

The TCR was taken from a human donor in good health, serving as a control. The sample consisted of sorted CD4+, CD8+, or CD8+CD57+ T cells (not recorded which) from PBMCs. The V gene is TRBV7-9, the J gene TRBJ2-2; TRBD1 aligns across 8 bases. The CDR3 here is CASRLTQGAGTGELFF. For the CDR3, the DNA is TGTGCCAGCAGACTGACTCAGGGGGCCGGGACCGGGGAGCTGTTTTTT.